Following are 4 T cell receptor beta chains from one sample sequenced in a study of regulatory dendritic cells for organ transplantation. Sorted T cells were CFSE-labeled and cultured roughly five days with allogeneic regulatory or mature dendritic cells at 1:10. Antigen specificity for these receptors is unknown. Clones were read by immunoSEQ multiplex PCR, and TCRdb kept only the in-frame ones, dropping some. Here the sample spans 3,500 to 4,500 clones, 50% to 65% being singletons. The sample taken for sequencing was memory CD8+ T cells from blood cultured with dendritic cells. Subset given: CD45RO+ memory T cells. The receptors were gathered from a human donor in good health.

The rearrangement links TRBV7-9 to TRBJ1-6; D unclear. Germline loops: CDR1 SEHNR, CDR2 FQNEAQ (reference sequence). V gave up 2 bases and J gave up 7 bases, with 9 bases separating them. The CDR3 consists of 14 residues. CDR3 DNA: TGTGCCAGCAGCTTAACGGACTCCAATTCACCCCTCCACTTT. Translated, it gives CASSLTDSNSPLHF. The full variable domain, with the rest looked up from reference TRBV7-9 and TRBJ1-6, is DTGVSQNPRHKITKRGQNVTFRCDPISEHNRLYWYRQTLGQGPEFLTYFQNEAQLEKSRLLSDRFSAERPKGSFSTLEIQRTEQGDSAMYLCASSLTDSNSPLHFGNGTRLTVT.

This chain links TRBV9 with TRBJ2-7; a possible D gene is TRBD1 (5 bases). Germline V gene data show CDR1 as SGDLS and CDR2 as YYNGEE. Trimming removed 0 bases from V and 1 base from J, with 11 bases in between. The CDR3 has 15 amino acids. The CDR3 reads CASSVETGRSYEQYF. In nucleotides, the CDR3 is TGTGCCAGCAGCGTAGAAACAGGACGTTCCTACGAGCAGTACTTC.

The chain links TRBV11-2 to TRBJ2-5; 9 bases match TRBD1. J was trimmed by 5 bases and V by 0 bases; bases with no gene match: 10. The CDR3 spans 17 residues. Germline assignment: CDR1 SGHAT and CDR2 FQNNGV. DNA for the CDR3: TGTGCCAGCAGCTTAGAGCCGAGGACAGGGGTTGGGGAGACCCAGTACTTC. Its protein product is CASSLEPRTGVGETQYF. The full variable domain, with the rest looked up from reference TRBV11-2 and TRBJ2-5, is EAGVAQSPRYKIIEKRQSVAFWCNPISGHATLYWYQQILGQGPKLLIQFQNNGVVDDSQLPKDRFSAERLKGVDSTLKIQPAKLEDSAVYLCASSLEPRTGVGETQYFGPGTRLLVL.

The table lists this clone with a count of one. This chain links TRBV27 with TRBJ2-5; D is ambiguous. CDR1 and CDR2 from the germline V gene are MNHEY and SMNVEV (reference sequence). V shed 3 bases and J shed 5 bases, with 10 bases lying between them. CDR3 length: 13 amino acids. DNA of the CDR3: TGTGCCAGCAGTTTGGCGGAACTGGAGACCCAGTACTTC. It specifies CASSLAELETQYF.